The T cell receptor beta chain described here comes from a study of blood T cell repertoires in COVID-19. Living in 24 US areas, the participants were between about 18 and 90 years of age. Participants' own reports of clinical history determined their cohort assignment. Germline V CDR1 and CDR2: GTSNPN, SVGIG (reference sequence). The CDR3 sequence is 11 residues long. Between the trimmed V and J ends, which lost 5 bases and 6 bases, there was a span of 7 bases. TCRdb's table, derived via immunoSEQ multiplex PCR, lists solely in-frame clones and lacks some. The table includes approximately 300,000 clones, nearly 90% detected once.

The receptor was derived from a woman aged 25 to 39 who had recovered from COVID-19. The sample comprised PBMCs or T cells enriched from blood (not recorded which). The V call is TRBV30, the J call TRBJ1-4, with D unresolved. CDR3 loop: CAWFQDEKLFF. CDR3 nucleotides: TGTGCCTGGTTCCAGGATGAAAAACTGTTTTTT.